These 20 T cell receptor beta chains originate from one sample sequenced in a study of STAT5B mutations in CD4+ large granular lymphocyte leukemia (dated by TCRdb to about 2022). The library was built by means of the immunoSEQ multiplex PCR assay. The table was pulled from immuneACCESS by TCRdb, which kept in-frame rearrangements only. Such tables lose some clones; where checked, under half of the loss comes from unresolved V genes, and the rest has no known cause. The sample has about 30,000 clones on record, around 80% of them singletons. Jointly, the top ten make up 2% to 2.5% of the sample. The specimen was CD4+ T cells from blood buffy coats. The receptors shown here come from a human donor in good health.

A note on this clone: The junction differs from germline at one of its ends, possibly a read error. The genes are TRBV5-6 and TRBJ1-4, with TRBD1 as a possible D gene (5 bases). This CDR3 region has 14 residues. Germline V gives CDR1 SGHDT, CDR2 YYEEEE. In DNA, the CDR3 is TGTGCCAGCAGTTTGGGGGGGACTAATGAAAAACTGTTTTTT. Translated: CASSLGGTNEKLFF.

This sequence joins TRBV6-5 and TRBJ2-7, with D tentatively TRBD1 (6 bases). This CDR3 region has 15 residues. Germline CDR1 reads MNHEY; CDR2 reads SVGAGI. V dropped 5 bases and J dropped 1 base, with 15 bases sitting between them. CDR3: CASSTGTLISYEQYF. As DNA, the CDR3 is TGTGCCAGCAGTACCGGGACATTGATTTCCTACGAGCAGTACTTC.

The chain uses TRBV11-3 and TRBJ2-2; D uncertain. CDR1 and CDR2 (germline): SGHNT, YENEEA. The ends were cut back, 1 base at V and 7 bases at J, with 10 bases in the middle. This CDR3 is 14 amino acids long. The CDR3 nucleotides read TGTGCCAGCAGCTTAGGTCAGGCCCGCGGGGAGCTGTTTTTT. Its protein product is CASSLGQARGELFF.

V and J are TRBV30 and TRBJ2-6; D call uncertain. V dropped 0 bases and J dropped 3 bases, with 9 bases sitting between them. The CDR3 contains 15 residues. Germline values: CDR1 GTSNPN, CDR2 SVGIG (reference sequence). CDR3 region: CAWSVGTVGANVLTF. In nucleotides, the CDR3 is TGTGCCTGGAGTGTAGGAACAGTTGGGGCCAACGTCCTGACTTTC.

V is TRBV19 and J is TRBJ2-6; tentatively, D is TRBD1 (7 bases). Between the trimmed V and J ends, which lost 9 bases and 4 bases, there was a span of 13 bases. Germline loops: CDR1 LNHDA, CDR2 SQIVND (reference sequence). This CDR3 spans 14 amino acids. The CDR3 DNA reads TGTGCCAGCTCCAGGGGGGTGGGGGCCAACGTCCTGACTTTC. This sequence encodes CASSRGVGANVLTF.

The rearrangement joins TRBV7-9 to TRBJ1-6; D is unresolved. CDR3 length: 14 residues. V was shortened by 6 bases and J by 2 bases, with 8 bases between the two germline ends. The germline CDR1 and CDR2 sequences are SEHNR and FQNEAQ (reference sequence). The CDR3 DNA reads as TGTGCCAGCAGGGCAGAGACCTATAATTCACCCCTCCACTTT. It yields the protein CASRAETYNSPLHF.

This chain links TRBV5-1 with TRBJ2-2, with D unresolved. V was trimmed by 2 bases and J by 0 bases, leaving 11 bases between them. This CDR3 is 16 amino acids long. Germline CDR1 and CDR2: SGHRS and YFSETQ. CDR3 sequence reads: CASSFGQRPNTGELFF. The CDR3, as DNA: TGCGCCAGCAGCTTCGGGCAGAGGCCGAACACCGGGGAGCTGTTTTTT. Full variable domain (missing parts from reference TRBV5-1 and TRBJ2-2): KAGVTQTPRYLIKTRGQQVTLSCSPISGHRSVSWYQQTPGQGLQFLFEYFSETQRNKGNFPGRFSGRQFSNSRSEMNVSTLELGDSALYLCASSFGQRPNTGELFFGEGSRLTVL.

The J gene is TRBJ2-2, the V gene TRBV21-1; no check of the table's D call, TRBD2, against the DNA was made. TRBV21-1 is noted as a pseudogene. The CDR3 length is 14 residues. CDR3 DNA sequence: TGTGCCAGCACGGAAGCGGAGGACACCGGGGAGCTGTTTTTT. It yields the protein CASTEAEDTGELFF.

This clone was recorded once. V and J are TRBV5-1 and TRBJ2-5, with no clear D. The CDR3 sequence is 15 residues long. V shed 0 bases and J shed 2 bases, with 11 bases lying between them. CDR1 SGHRS and CDR2 YFSETQ come from the germline V gene. CDR3 region: CASSLVGAYQETQYF. The CDR3 DNA is TGCGCCAGCAGCTTGGTCGGAGCATATCAAGAGACCCAGTACTTC. Combining the CDR3 with reference TRBV5-1 and TRBJ2-5 gives the whole variable domain KAGVTQTPRYLIKTRGQQVTLSCSPISGHRSVSWYQQTPGQGLQFLFEYFSETQRNKGNFPGRFSGRQFSNSRSEMNVSTLELGDSALYLCASSLVGAYQETQYFGPGTRLLVL.

The gene calls are TRBV28 and TRBJ1-4; 8 nucleotides match TRBD1. The CDR3 length is 15 residues. Germline-derived CDR1 and CDR2 are MDHEN and SYDVKM. V lost 5 bases to trimming and J lost 6 bases; unmatched junction nucleotides: 8. The CDR3 region is CASSPRTGNDEKLFF. CDR3 DNA: TGTGCCAGCAGTCCAAGGACAGGGAACGATGAAAAACTGTTTTTT. Together with reference TRBV28 and TRBJ1-4, the CDR3 gives the full variable domain: DVKVTQSSRYLVKRTGEKVFLECVQDMDHENMFWYRQDPGLGLRLIYFSYDVKMKEKGDIPEGYSVSREKKERFSLILESASTNQTSMYLCASSPRTGNDEKLFFGSGTQLSVL.

The chain uses TRBV5-6 and TRBJ1-3; 9 bases align to TRBD1. Germline trimming cut 4 bases from V and 0 bases from J; bases unmatched to any gene: 2. CDR1 is SGHDT and CDR2 is YYEEEE in the germline V gene. This CDR3 spans 15 amino acids. CDR3 sequence (DNA): TGTGCCAGCAGCCCGACAGGGGGCTCTGGAAACACCATATATTTT. It is translated as CASSPTGGSGNTIYF.

This clone has just a few counts. A junction boundary mismatches the germline segment, possibly from a read error. The chain combines TRBV2 with TRBJ2-2, with D uncertain. The CDR3 has 13 residues. The V gene's germline CDR1 is SNHLY and CDR2 FYNNEI. The CDR3 here is CASREDLAGELFF. In DNA form, the CDR3 reads TGTGCCAGCAGAGAAGATCTAGCCGGGGAGCTGTTTTTT. The full variable domain, rest sourced from reference TRBV2 and TRBJ2-2, is EPEVTQTPSHQVTQMGQEVILRCVPISNHLYFYWYRQILGQKVEFLVSFYNNEISEKSEIFDDQFSVERPDGSNFTLKIRSTKLEDSAMYFCASREDLAGELFFGEGSRLTVL.

The chain has TRBV19 and TRBJ1-2; the D gene is possibly TRBD1 (5 bases). V shed 3 bases and J shed 3 bases, with 14 bases lying between them. The CDR3 extends over 15 amino acids. Per the germline V gene, CDR1 is LNHDA and CDR2 is SQIVND (reference sequence). CDR3 sequence reads: CASSIGRGSDYGYTF. Here the CDR3 DNA reads TGTGCCAGTAGTATTGGAAGGGGATCGGACTATGGCTACACCTTC.

CDR3 in amino acids: CAWSEAGPSNYGYTF. CDR3 coding DNA: TGTGCCTGGAGTGAAGCAGGGCCGTCTAACTATGGCTACACCTTC. V usage is TRBV30 and J usage is TRBJ1-2; D is perhaps TRBD1 (5 bases). Trimming cost V 1 base and J 0 bases, with 12 bases left between them. Per germline, CDR1 GTSNPN and CDR2 SVGIG (reference sequence). The CDR3 is 15 residues long. The full variable domain, completed using reference TRBV30 and TRBJ1-2, is SQTIHQWPATLVQPVGSPLSLECTVEGTSNPNLYWYRQAAGRGLQLLFYSVGIGQISSEVPQNLSASRPQDRQFILSSKKLLLSDSGFYLCAWSEAGPSNYGYTFGSGTRLTVV.

J is TRBJ1-1 and V is TRBV29-1, with 10 bases lining up with TRBD1. The germline V gene has CDR1 SQVTM and CDR2 ANQGSEA. This CDR3 is 14 amino acids long. V dropped 3 bases and J dropped 5; count of bases not matched to a gene: 6. The CDR3 DNA is TGCAGCGTTGATGGACAGGGGGTAGGAACTGAAGCTTTCTTT. The encoded protein is CSVDGQGVGTEAFF.

The chain links TRBV29-1 to TRBJ2-1; D is unresolved. Per the germline V gene, CDR1 is SQVTM and CDR2 is ANQGSEA. This CDR3 contains 15 residues. Between the trimmed V and J ends, which lost 4 bases and 0 bases, there was a span of 13 bases. CDR3 residues: CSVVRWQSSYNEQFF. In nucleotides, the CDR3 is TGCAGCGTTGTCCGTTGGCAAAGCTCCTACAATGAGCAGTTCTTC.

V gene TRBV19 combines with J gene TRBJ2-1; 7 bases are shared with TRBD2. Germline trimming cut 2 bases from V and 2 bases from J; bases unmatched to any gene: 6. The germline V gene encodes CDR1 LNHDA and CDR2 SQIVND (reference sequence). This CDR3 contains 16 residues. As DNA, the CDR3 is TGTGCCAGTAGTATATTCCCTAGCGGAACCTACAATGAGCAGTTCTTC. This sequence encodes CASSIFPSGTYNEQFF.

The table lists this clone with a few counts. The gene calls are TRBV5-1 and TRBJ2-7, with D unclear. V lost 4 bases to trimming and J lost 3 bases, with 14 bases between them. The CDR3 has 14 amino acids. Germline CDR1 SGHRS, CDR2 YFSETQ. The CDR3 is CASSPLGANYEQYF. The CDR3 DNA sequence: TGCGCCAGCAGCCCACTTGGAGCGAACTACGAGCAGTACTTC. The full variable domain, with the rest looked up from reference TRBV5-1 and TRBJ2-7, is KAGVTQTPRYLIKTRGQQVTLSCSPISGHRSVSWYQQTPGQGLQFLFEYFSETQRNKGNFPGRFSGRQFSNSRSEMNVSTLELGDSALYLCASSPLGANYEQYFGPGTRLTVT.

V usage is TRBV7-8 and J usage is TRBJ2-5, with TRBD2 identical over 7 bases. V lost 6 bases to trimming and J lost 4 bases; unmatched junction nucleotides: 8. The CDR3 loop spans 14 amino acids. CDR1 and CDR2 from the germline V gene are SGHVS and FQNEAQ. The CDR3 here is CASSRSGGRETQYF. The DNA for the CDR3 is TGTGCCAGCAGTCGCTCGGGAGGCAGAGAGACCCAGTACTTC.

This sequence joins TRBV5-6 and TRBJ2-5; D is undetermined. CDR3 length: 15 amino acids. CDR1 and CDR2 (germline): SGHDT, YYEEEE. V was clipped by 3 bases and J by 2 bases, with 14 bases between them. In DNA, the CDR3 is TGTGCCAGCAGCTCATCGACATCTTATCAAGAGACCCAGTACTTC. This sequence encodes CASSSSTSYQETQYF.